The 11 T cell receptor beta chains below come from one sample, sequenced in a study of cytomegalovirus exposure and HLA in healthy donors. PCR primers comprised 60 Vbeta and 13 Jbeta primers. Some clones are missing from TCRdb's copy, which holds only in-frame ones; the method was immunoSEQ multiplex PCR. The profile shows around 130,000 clones, 77% of them singletons. Sequencing input: PBMCs. The receptors derive from a man between 18 and 29 years old in good health and CMV-seropositive.

This clone was detected a few times. The chain recombines TRBV19 with TRBJ1-2; D is unresolved. The CDR3 runs 16 residues. Per the germline V gene, CDR1 is LNHDA and CDR2 is SQIVND (reference sequence). V was trimmed by 3 bases and J by 4 bases, leaving 18 bases between them. CDR3 in DNA: TGTGCCAGTAGTATCCCCTATTCGCGGGTCCCCTATGGCTACACCTTC. Translated, it gives CASSIPYSRVPYGYTF.

The chain couples TRBV27 to TRBJ1-2; D unresolved. V shed 5 bases and J shed 3 bases, with 10 bases lying between them. There are 13 residues in the CDR3. CDR1 and CDR2 from the germline V gene are MNHEY and SMNVEV (reference sequence). The CDR3 DNA reads TGTGCCAGCAGTGCCCCGGGAGACTATGGCTACACCTTC. Protein sequence: CASSAPGDYGYTF.

This CDR3 reads CASSISTGPNYGYTF. The DNA of the CDR3 is TGTGCCAGTAGTATTTCAACAGGGCCTAACTATGGCTACACCTTC. V is TRBV19 and J is TRBJ1-2, with TRBD1 as a possible D gene (6 bases). The V end lost 3 bases, the J end lost 0 bases, and 11 bases lay between the germline ends. CDR3 size: 15 residues. Germline CDR1 LNHDA, CDR2 SQIVND (reference sequence).

V is TRBV5-1 and J is TRBJ2-7; D possibly corresponds to TRBD1 (5 bases). V dropped 5 bases and J dropped 5 bases, with 20 bases sitting between them. Germline V lookup: CDR1 SGHRS, CDR2 YFSETQ. The CDR3 extends over 15 amino acids. CDR3 sequence reads: CASSTTGLSRDEQYF. CDR3 nucleotides: TGCGCCAGCAGTACTACAGGCCTGAGTCGAGACGAGCAGTACTTC.

The rearrangement links TRBV19 to TRBJ1-1; maybe TRBD1 (5 bases). Deletions cut 3 bases from V and 5 bases from J, with 19 bases between. Germline V gene sequence: CDR1 LNHDA, CDR2 SQIVND (reference sequence). The CDR3 runs to 16 residues. The CDR3 loop reads CASSIRAGSKLTEAFF. The CDR3, as DNA: TGTGCCAGTAGTATTCGTGCAGGGTCAAAGTTGACTGAAGCTTTCTTT.

This chain uses TRBV19 with TRBJ2-1; possible D gene TRBD2, 6 bases. V was shortened by 7 bases and J by 10 bases, with 20 bases between the two germline ends. Germline V gene data show CDR1 as LNHDA and CDR2 as SQIVND (reference sequence). The CDR3 spans 14 residues. The CDR3 nucleotides read TGTGCCAGTAAAGTGGGGACTCGCCTTGGGGAGCAGTTCTTC. Translated, it gives CASKVGTRLGEQFF.

The CDR3 here is CASKPSSGGYYGYTF. CDR3 sequence (DNA): TGTGCCAGCAAACCTTCATCAGGGGGTTACTATGGCTACACCTTC. The chain couples TRBV27 to TRBJ1-2; 7 nucleotides agree with TRBD1. The germline CDR1 and CDR2 sequences are MNHEY and SMNVEV (reference sequence). V gave up 7 bases and J gave up 3 bases; unmatched junction bases: 11. The CDR3 spans 15 residues.

The chain links TRBV19 to TRBJ1-4, with a tentative D call TRBD1 (5 bases). Germline V gives CDR1 LNHDA, CDR2 SQIVND (reference sequence). Deletions cut 5 bases from V and 2 bases from J, with 12 bases between. The CDR3 loop spans 15 amino acids. CDR3 bases: TGTGCCAGTAGTCCCCGGGACTCGACTAATGAAAAACTGTTTTTT. This encodes CASSPRDSTNEKLFF.

This rearrangement joins TRBV27 to TRBJ2-7, with a weak D call TRBD1 (6 bases). The germline V gene encodes CDR1 MNHEY and CDR2 SMNVEV (reference sequence). The CDR3 totals 14 residues. V was cut by 2 bases and J by 2 bases, with 10 bases left in between. The CDR3 DNA reads TGTGCCAGCAGTTTAAGGACAGCCCCCTACGAGCAGTACTTC. It specifies CASSLRTAPYEQYF.

CDR3 in DNA: TGTGCCAGCAGCGGAGTGGCGGGGACAGGGGGCAGGCAGGAGACCCAGTACTTC. Its translation is CASSGVAGTGGRQETQYF. The rearrangement uses TRBV5-4 and TRBJ2-5; 12 positions match TRBD1. Losses at the gene ends were 4 bases for V and 5 bases for J; bases not matched to a gene: 15. Germline CDR1 SGHNT, CDR2 YYREEE (reference sequence). The CDR3 has 18 residues.

DNA for the CDR3: TGTGCCAGCGGGCGGGACGCTAAAGATTCACCCCTCCACTTT. Translated: CASGRDAKDSPLHF. The chain is built from TRBV27 and TRBJ1-6, with D tentatively TRBD1 (5 bases). The V and J ends lost 8 bases and 8 bases respectively, with 16 bases between them. Germline lookup yields CDR1 MNHEY and CDR2 SMNVEV (reference sequence). The CDR3 runs to 14 residues.